The 15 T cell receptor beta chains below come from one sample, sequenced in a study of blood T cell repertoires in COVID-19 (dated by TCRdb to 2018 to 2020). Receptor libraries were prepared by the immunoSEQ multiplex PCR assay. What TCRdb holds here is the immuneACCESS table cut down to in-frame rearrangements. Part of the clones is not present; checked against another copy, under half of the missing clones reflect an unresolved V gene, and the others are unexplained. The sample records hundreds of thousands of clones, about 90% of which are singletons. The ten largest account for around 6.6% of the sample. Sequencing was performed on peripheral blood. The receptor source for this set is a woman aged 70-85 years with COVID-19, enrolled during active disease.

V usage is TRBV2 and J usage is TRBJ1-2; D gene ambiguous. The CDR3 extends over 17 amino acids. Per the germline V gene, CDR1 is SNHLY and CDR2 is FYNNEI. V lost 7 bases to trimming and J lost 4 bases, with 25 bases between them. CDR3 sequence reads: CASISMRGSQYVYGYTF. The DNA of the CDR3 is TGTGCCAGCATCTCCATGAGAGGGTCACAATACGTCTATGGCTACACCTTC.

The rearrangement uses TRBV15 and TRBJ2-4, with TRBD1 matching over 10 bases. This CDR3 contains 13 residues. The trim removed 5 bases at V and 7 bases at J, leaving 2 bases unmatched. CDR1 and CDR2 (germline): LNHNV, YYDKDF (reference sequence). The chain's CDR3 is CATSRGQGNIQYF. In DNA form, the CDR3 reads TGTGCCACCAGCCGGGGACAGGGGAACATTCAGTACTTC. Using reference TRBV15 and TRBJ2-4 for the parts outside the CDR3, the full variable domain is DAMVIQNPRYQVTQFGKPVTLSCSQTLNHNVMYWYQQKSSQAPKLLFHYYDKDFNNEADTPDNFQSRRPNTSFCFLDIRSPGLGDTAMYLCATSRGQGNIQYFGAGTRLSVL.

The chain combines TRBV4-1 with TRBJ1-1; D possibly corresponds to TRBD1 (6 bases). The CDR3 runs to 16 residues. V was pared by 1 base and J by 5 bases, with 17 bases between. Germline V gene data show CDR1 as MGHRA and CDR2 as YSYEKL. CDR3 sequence (DNA): TGCGCCAGCAGCCAAGCCCGGGACAAGGGGAATACTGAAGCTTTCTTT. Translated, it gives CASSQARDKGNTEAFF.

The chain combines TRBV18 with TRBJ2-3; 10 positions agree with TRBD2. This CDR3 is built from 16 residues. V lost 4 bases, J lost 4 bases, and 8 bases stayed unmatched. CDR1 and CDR2 (germline): KGHSH, LQKENI. The CDR3, as DNA: TGTGCCAGCTCACACACTAGCGGGGAAGTCTCAGATACGCAGTATTTT. Amino acid sequence: CASSHTSGEVSDTQYF.

This sequence joins TRBV29-1 and TRBJ1-5, with 10 bases lining up with TRBD1. The length of the CDR3 is 15 residues. Germline trimming cut 1 base from V and 6 bases from J; bases unmatched to any gene: 6. Germline CDR1 and CDR2: SQVTM and ANQGSEA. The CDR3 reads CSVEAQTGGGQPQHF. DNA of the CDR3: TGCAGCGTTGAAGCCCAGACAGGGGGCGGTCAGCCCCAGCATTTT.

The chain couples TRBV29-1 to TRBJ1-2; TRBD1 agrees at 9 bases. The CDR3 consists of 15 residues. Germline CDR1 reads SQVTM; CDR2 reads ANQGSEA. V lost 6 bases, J lost 4 bases, and 12 bases stayed unmatched. Here the CDR3 DNA reads TGCAGCGTGGGTCAGGGACAGGGATCGAGCTATGGCTACACCTTC. Translation: CSVGQGQGSSYGYTF. Full variable domain (rest looked up from reference TRBV29-1 and TRBJ1-2): SAVISQKPSRDICQRGTSLTIQCQVDSQVTMMFWYRQQPGQSLTLIATANQGSEATYESGFVIDKFPISRPNLTFSTLTVSNMSPEDSSIYLCSVGQGQGSSYGYTFGSGTRLTVV.

The rearrangement uses TRBV7-2 and TRBJ2-7; D call uncertain. The CDR3 is 14 residues long. V was shortened by 1 base and J by 3 bases, with 10 bases between the two germline ends. Germline CDR1 is SGHTA and CDR2 is FQGNSA. The CDR3 sequence: CASSLVAVLYEQYF. CDR3 DNA sequence: TGTGCCAGCAGCTTAGTTGCGGTCCTCTACGAGCAGTACTTC.

This clone was seen only a few times. The chain recombines TRBV7-2 with TRBJ1-6, with D tentatively TRBD1 (6 bases). The CDR3 is 16 amino acids. V shed 6 bases and J shed 0 bases, with 12 bases lying between them. Per germline, CDR1 SGHTA and CDR2 FQGNSA. CDR3 protein: CASSQGGSSYNSPLHF. CDR3 DNA sequence: TGTGCCAGCAGTCAAGGGGGAAGCTCCTATAATTCACCCCTCCACTTT.

J is TRBJ2-7 and V is TRBV9; tentative D call: TRBD1 (5 bases). This CDR3 has 15 residues. V lost 1 base, J lost 7 bases, and 18 bases lay in between. The germline V gene has CDR1 SGDLS and CDR2 YYNGEE. CDR3 loop: CASSVTQQAHGEQYF. The CDR3 DNA reads as TGTGCCAGCAGCGTAACACAACAGGCGCATGGAGAGCAGTACTTC. Full variable domain (remainder filled in from reference TRBV9 and TRBJ2-7): DSGVTQTPKHLITATGQRVTLRCSPRSGDLSVYWYQQSLDQGLQFLIQYYNGEERAKGNILERFSAQQFPDLHSELNLSSLELGDSALYFCASSVTQQAHGEQYFGPGTRLTVT.

The chain couples TRBV7-8 to TRBJ1-1; tentative D call: TRBD1 (5 bases). The V and J ends lost 5 bases and 5 bases respectively, with 12 bases between them. Germline CDR1 reads SGHVS; CDR2 reads FQNEAQ. This CDR3 has 13 residues. CDR3 sequence (DNA): TGTGCCAGCAGCCCCAGGGATGGGACTGAAGCTTTCTTT. As protein: CASSPRDGTEAFF.

J is TRBJ1-5 and V is TRBV18, with no clear D. V was pared by 3 bases and J by 6 bases, with 9 bases between. Germline V gene sequence: CDR1 KGHSH, CDR2 LQKENI. The CDR3 is 13 amino acids. This CDR3 reads CASSPDTGQPQHF. CDR3 in DNA: TGTGCCAGCTCACCCGATACGGGTCAGCCCCAGCATTTT.

This sequence joins TRBV19 and TRBJ1-2, with 9 bases lining up with TRBD1. Germline V gene sequence: CDR1 LNHDA, CDR2 SQIVND (reference sequence). The CDR3 totals 15 residues. V trimming: 6 bases; J trimming: 0 bases; junction bases outside the gene matches: 5. The DNA of the CDR3 is TGTGCCAGTAGACCGACAGGGGGTCCTAACTATGGCTACACCTTC. Its translation is CASRPTGGPNYGYTF.

The V call is TRBV9, the J call TRBJ2-7; tentatively, D is TRBD2 (7 bases). With 1 base removed from V and 2 bases from J, the gap between germline ends came to 19 bases. CDR1 SGDLS and CDR2 YYNGEE come from the germline V gene. The CDR3 is 17 residues long. The CDR3: CASSVSAGALSPYEQYF. In DNA form, the CDR3 reads TGTGCCAGCAGCGTATCGGCGGGGGCCCTGTCACCCTACGAGCAGTACTTC.

Worth noting for this clone: Other DNA sequences in the same sample also yield this CDR3. J is TRBJ2-2 and V is TRBV7-2; 8 nucleotides align to TRBD2. V shed 4 bases and J 4 bases; nucleotides not matched to a gene: 5. The CDR3 sequence is 15 residues long. CDR1 SGHTA and CDR2 FQGNSA come from the germline V gene. CDR3 coding DNA: TGTGCCAGCAGCTCGGGGGGGCCAGGCACCGGGGAGCTGTTTTTT. Translating gives CASSSGGPGTGELFF.

V usage is TRBV6-2 or TRBV6-3 and J usage is TRBJ2-5, with 9 bases matching TRBD2. CDR1 and CDR2 (germline): MNHEY, SVGEGT. The CDR3 is made up of 16 amino acids. J lost 4 bases, V lost 6 bases, and 12 bases had no gene match. CDR3: CASSSGEAGGGETQYF. CDR3 in DNA: TGTGCCAGCAGCTCCGGAGAAGCGGGGGGAGGAGAGACCCAGTACTTC.